The T cell receptor beta chain described here comes from a study of blood T cell repertoires in COVID-19. Study background: Sites across the United States, Italy and Spain contributed samples from acute and convalescent COVID-19. T cells, B-cell-depleted T cells, or PBMCs provided the cDNA or gDNA that served as material.

Germline CDR1 and CDR2: SGHAT and FQNNGV. The V and J ends lost 2 bases and 4 bases respectively, with 11 bases between them. This CDR3 has 15 residues. As processed by the authors: How many nucleated cells were present was estimated from reference gene primer amplification. Sequencing used immunoSEQ multiplex PCR; TCRdb keeps in-frame clones, though not all of them. V, J and clone size reflect that table, while D and trimming were determined from the DNA. Of 35,000 to 45,000 clones listed, nearly 90% are singletons. The TCR sequence derives from a human donor in a cohort sampled during active COVID-19. V is TRBV11-2 and J is TRBJ1-4; D possibly corresponds to TRBD1 (5 bases). Material: peripheral blood. The CDR3 is CASSLWGTNNEKLFF. CDR3 nucleotides: TGTGCCAGCAGCTTATGGGGCACCAATAATGAAAAACTGTTTTTT.